One T cell receptor beta chain is described in this entry. Its specificity is unknown. Each donor's status was that of a healthy bone marrow donor. Researchers ran the PCR with 60 Vbeta and 13 Jbeta primers. Libraries were prepared by immunoSEQ multiplex PCR; TCRdb keeps only in-frame clonotypes and omits some of them. The data show 140,000 to 150,000 clones, around 75% seen once. Germline V gene sequence: CDR1 SGHRS, CDR2 YFSETQ. V shed 4 bases and J 5 bases; nucleotides not matched to a gene: 5. This CDR3 has 15 amino acids. The data were obtained in a study of cytomegalovirus exposure and HLA in healthy donors. Study-wide results and caveats: Apart from CMV serostatus, no immune exposure information was available. Common viral pathogens (according to a later analysis) appeared linked to several of the most significant clusters.

This clonotype was obtained from a woman in her twenties or thirties in good health and CMV-seronegative. The chain couples TRBV5-1 to TRBJ1-4, with 10 bases that match TRBD1. The specimen sequenced was PBMCs. CDR3 in DNA: TGCGCCAGCAGCACAGACAGGGGGCTCAATGAAAAACTGTTTTTT. Residues: CASSTDRGLNEKLFF.